This TCR beta chain was observed in a study of technical replicates of blood from several donors. Measured with immunoSEQ multiplex PCR; TCRdb has only the in-frame clones, and not every one. The sample has about 75,000 clones; 95% to 98% are singletons. This receptor was obtained from a human donor in good health. Sequenced material: T cells isolated from PBMCs.

Here the CDR3 DNA reads TGCGCCAGCAGCTTGGAAGCGGTGAGCTCCTACAATGAGCAGTTCTTC. Translating it yields CASSLEAVSSYNEQFF. The rearrangement joins TRBV5-1 to TRBJ2-1; possibly TRBD2 for D (5 bases). Germline V lookup: CDR1 SGHRS, CDR2 YFSETQ. CDR3 length: 16 amino acids. With 0 bases removed from V and 0 bases from J, the gap between germline ends came to 10 bases.